The 3 T cell receptor beta chains reported below all come from one sample, sequenced in a study of T cell changes during pregnancy in multiple sclerosis (dated by TCRdb to about 2019). Library preparation was by the immunoSEQ multiplex PCR assay. The table was pulled from immuneACCESS by TCRdb, which kept in-frame rearrangements only. Such tables lose some clones; where checked, under half of the loss comes from unresolved V genes, and the rest has no known cause. This sample is represented by about 11,000 clones; about 93% of them were singletons. The ten biggest clones cover under 0.3% of the sample. Material: CD4+ T cells from peripheral blood mononuclear cells, obtained before pregnancy. The source of these receptors is a female donor with multiple sclerosis, enrolled in a pregnancy study.

The V and J genes are TRBV5-4 and TRBJ2-7; possible D gene TRBD1, 6 bases. CDR1 is SGHNT and CDR2 is YYREEE in the germline V gene (reference sequence). The CDR3 totals 15 residues. The V end was cut by 3 bases, the J end by 2 bases, with 15 bases between. The CDR3 coding sequence is TGTGCCAGCAGCTCCCAAGACAGGTCCCCCTACGAGCAGTACTTC. It translates to CASSSQDRSPYEQYF.

This clone was counted once. The chain is built from TRBV11-1 and TRBJ1-2, with 7 positions matching TRBD1. Per germline, CDR1 SGHAT and CDR2 FQDESV (reference sequence). V trimming: 5 bases; J trimming: 9 bases; junction bases outside the gene matches: 9. The CDR3 has 13 amino acids. CDR3 sequence: CASSHETGERYTF. The CDR3 DNA reads TGTGCCAGCAGCCACGAAACAGGGGAACGCTACACCTTC.

The chain uses TRBV7-8 and TRBJ2-3, with D possibly matching TRBD1 (6 bases). CDR1 and CDR2 (germline): SGHVS, FQNEAQ. Trimming shortened V by 5 bases and J by 4 bases, and 13 bases separated the two germline ends. CDR3 size: 14 residues. CDR3 in DNA: TGTGCCAGCAGCGCCAACAGGGCCCCAGATACGCAGTATTTT. Its protein product is CASSANRAPDTQYF.